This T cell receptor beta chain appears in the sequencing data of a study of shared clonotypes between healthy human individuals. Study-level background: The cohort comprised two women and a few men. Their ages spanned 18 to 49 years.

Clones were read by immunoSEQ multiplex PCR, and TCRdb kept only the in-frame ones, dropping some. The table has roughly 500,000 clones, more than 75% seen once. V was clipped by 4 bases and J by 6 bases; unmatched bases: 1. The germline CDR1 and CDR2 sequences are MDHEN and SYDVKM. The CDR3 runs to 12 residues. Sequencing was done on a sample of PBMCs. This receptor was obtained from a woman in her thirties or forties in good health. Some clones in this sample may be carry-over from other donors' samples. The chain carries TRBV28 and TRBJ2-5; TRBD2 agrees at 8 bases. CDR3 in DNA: TGTGCCAGCAGTTCGGGGGGGAAGACCCAGTACTTC. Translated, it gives CASSSGGKTQYF.